This T cell receptor (beta chain) appears in the sequencing data of a study of T cell repertoires and HLA-DP antigens. At the level of the study: Sorted CD137+CD4+ samples averaged about 220 ng DNA; pre-culture CD4+ samples, roughly 1,200 ng.

The CDR3 is 13 amino acids. V lost 5 bases to trimming and J lost 5 bases; unmatched junction nucleotides: 5. CDR1 and CDR2 from the germline V gene are LNHDA and SQIVND (reference sequence). With respect to this clone: Its antigen is as yet unknown.

Clones were read by immunoSEQ multiplex PCR, and TCRdb kept only the in-frame ones, dropping some. The profile shows roughly 70,000 clones, around 77% of them singletons. V and J are TRBV19 and TRBJ2-7; 8 bases map to TRBD1. Sequencing used CD4+ T cells from PBMCs. This TCR was recovered from a man in his 60s in good health and CMV-seronegative. CDR3 protein: CASSPLDRDEQYF. The CDR3 DNA sequence: TGTGCCAGTAGTCCCCTGGACAGGGACGAGCAGTACTTC.